Sequencing of this TCR beta chain was carried out in a study of patients and donors after allogeneic stem cell transplantation. Looked up from germline, CDR1 is SGHRS and CDR2 is YFSETQ. Trimming removed 0 bases from V and 0 bases from J, with 4 bases in between. This CDR3 is built from 15 residues. TCRdb reprocessed the RT-PCR reads with MiXCR, giving one entry per CDR3 protein. The sample consists of 150,000 to 200,000 distinct CDR3 sequences, 30% of them appearing once. This clonotype was seen a handful of times. The sample taken for sequencing was blood, either unsorted or a sorted T cell fraction (not recorded which). The chain uses TRBV5-1 and TRBJ2-6; D is uncertain. The TCR comes from a human donor who was either an allogeneic HSCT recipient or a stem cell or donor lymphocyte infusion donor (not recorded which). It is not recorded whose cells these are; they may come from a transplant donor. The CDR3 reads CASSLGASGANVLTF. CDR3 sequence (DNA): TGCGCCAGCAGCTTGGGCGCCTCTGGGGCCAACGTCCTGACTTTC.